This T cell receptor (beta chain) was documented in a study of blood T cell repertoires in COVID-19. Study overall: Spain, Italy and the United States supplied samples that represented acute and convalescent COVID-19. T cells, B-cell-depleted T cells, or PBMCs supplied cDNA or gDNA.

V was clipped by 2 bases and J by 2 bases; unmatched bases: 2. The CDR3 totals 14 residues. CDR1 and CDR2 (germline): MDHEN, SYDVKM. Participants were placed into cohorts based on the clinical history they reported. Per the authors' pipeline: The authors estimated nucleated cell counts from reference gene primer amplification. TCRdb's table, derived via immunoSEQ multiplex PCR, lists solely in-frame clones and lacks some. From that table come the V and J calls and clone size; the DNA was used to work out D and trimming. The repertoire holds roughly 200,000 clones, with around 83% as singletons. V usage is TRBV28 and J usage is TRBJ1-1; 7 positions match TRBD1. The TCR originated in a man in his forties who had recovered from COVID-19. The sequencing sample was made of PBMCs or T cells enriched from blood (not recorded which). CDR3 nucleotides: TGTGCCAGCAGTTTACAGGGGGGTAACACTGAAGCTTTCTTT. Encoded protein: CASSLQGGNTEAFF.